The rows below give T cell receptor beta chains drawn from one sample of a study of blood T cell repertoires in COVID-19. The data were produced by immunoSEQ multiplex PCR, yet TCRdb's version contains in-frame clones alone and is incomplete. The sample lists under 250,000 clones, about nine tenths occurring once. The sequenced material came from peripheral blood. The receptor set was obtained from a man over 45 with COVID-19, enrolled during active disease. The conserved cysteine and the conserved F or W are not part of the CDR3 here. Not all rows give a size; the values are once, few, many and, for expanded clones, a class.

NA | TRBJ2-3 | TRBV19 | ASSITSGRAGDTQY
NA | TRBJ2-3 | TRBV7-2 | ASSHLADPSTDTQY
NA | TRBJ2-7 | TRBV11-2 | ASSHPGQYYEQY
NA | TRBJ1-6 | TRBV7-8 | ASSTGRGLGSPLH
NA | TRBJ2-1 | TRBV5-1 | ASSLASNEQF
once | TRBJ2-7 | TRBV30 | AWQVTGRYEQY
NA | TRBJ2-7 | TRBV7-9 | ASSPPGASGGAGEQY
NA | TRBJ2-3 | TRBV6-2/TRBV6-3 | ASSSRAGSRGDTQY
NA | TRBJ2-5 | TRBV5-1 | ASSLALTSGRRVETQY
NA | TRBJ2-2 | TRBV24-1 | ATSGAYTGELF
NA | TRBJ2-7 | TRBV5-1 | ASDPGQGSYEQY
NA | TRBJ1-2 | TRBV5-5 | ASSLVTGYGYT
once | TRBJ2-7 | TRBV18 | ASSPLGQGSLWEQY
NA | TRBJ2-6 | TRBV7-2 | ASSLSEGWAGANVLT
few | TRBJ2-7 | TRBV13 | ASSFQGASYEQY
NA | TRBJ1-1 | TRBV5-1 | ASSLKTANTEAF
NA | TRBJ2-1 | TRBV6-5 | ASRPIAGKNEQF
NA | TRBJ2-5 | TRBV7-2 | ASSSAGGYQETQY
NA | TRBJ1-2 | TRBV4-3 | ASSQDLRDGYT
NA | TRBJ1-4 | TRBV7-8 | ASSLEPQGTPREKLF
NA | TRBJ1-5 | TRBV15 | ATSRDGRGNQPQH
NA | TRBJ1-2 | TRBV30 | AWSVLSGGGHGYT
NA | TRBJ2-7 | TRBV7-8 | ASSPRDSSYEQY
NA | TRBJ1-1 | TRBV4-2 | ASSQVEAGGSDTEAF
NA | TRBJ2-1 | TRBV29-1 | SVGLEQF
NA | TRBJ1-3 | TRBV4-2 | ASSLGQGALSGNTIY
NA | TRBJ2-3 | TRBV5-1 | ASSLGLASTDTQY
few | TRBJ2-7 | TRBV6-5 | ATQSLTGGVDEQY
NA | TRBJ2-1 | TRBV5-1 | ASSLAALAGGHEQF
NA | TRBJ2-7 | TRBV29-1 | SVLGTDLYEQY
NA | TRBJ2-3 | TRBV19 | ASSIGGGGTDTQY
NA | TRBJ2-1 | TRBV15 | ATSSPKVKDEQF
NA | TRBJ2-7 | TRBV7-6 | ASSLRQGTSYEQY
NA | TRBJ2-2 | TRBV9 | ASSPKTPQLERTGELF
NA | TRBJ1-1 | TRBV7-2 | ASSPIGENTEAF